This T cell receptor (beta chain) was captured in a study of blood T cell repertoires in COVID-19. Study context: The study drew acute and convalescent COVID-19 samples from the United States, Italy and Spain. PBMCs, B-cell-depleted T cells, or T cells provided the cDNA or gDNA that made up the material.

The ends lost 2 bases at V and 6 bases at J; junction bases unmatched: 3. CDR3 length: 15 residues. Germline V gives CDR1 MNHNS, CDR2 SASEGT. As originally analysed: From reference gene primer amplification, estimates of nucleated cell counts were derived. The assay was immunoSEQ multiplex PCR, and TCRdb's table has in-frame clones only and misses some. The DNA gave D and trimming, while V, J and clone size come from that table. The sample shows roughly 250,000 clones, about 86% of them seen only once. This clonotype was sampled from a woman aged 55-70 years with active or convalescent COVID-19. The J gene is TRBJ2-3, the V gene TRBV6-1; 12 bases agree with TRBD2. Specimen: peripheral blood. The CDR3, as DNA: TGTGCCAGCAGTGAATTTGGACTAGCGGGGGATACGCAGTATTTT. Translating gives CASSEFGLAGDTQYF.